Listed below are T cell receptor beta chains from one sample, sequenced in a study of blood T cell repertoires in COVID-19. Sequencing was performed with immunoSEQ multiplex PCR; in TCRdb, only in-frame clones are kept and a portion is missing. Of 150,000 or so clones in the sample, 75% to 85% were seen once. Input material: peripheral blood. The source of these receptors is a woman at least 80 years old with active or convalescent COVID-19. CDR3s leave out the opening cysteine and the closing phenylalanine or tryptophan. Each record gives: J gene, clone size, V gene, CDR3 protein. Some rows have no size entry. The others give once, few or many, or a class for an expanded clone.

J: TRBJ1-1; size: once; V: TRBV28; CDR3: ASSLAKRQGGNTEAF
J: TRBJ1-5; size: .; V: TRBV23-1; CDR3: AIWSTVGNQPQH
J: TRBJ1-6; size: .; V: TRBV7-9; CDR3: ASSLGDSNSPLH
J: TRBJ2-7; size: .; V: TRBV6-2/TRBV6-3; CDR3: ASSTGYEQY
J: TRBJ1-5; size: .; V: TRBV19; CDR3: ASNGPDRENQPQH
J: TRBJ1-1; size: .; V: TRBV10-3; CDR3: AISPENTEAF
J: TRBJ1-2; size: .; V: TRBV5-5; CDR3: ASSLTWTEGYGYT
J: TRBJ2-5; size: .; V: TRBV5-4; CDR3: ASSTGLAGGQGTQY
J: TRBJ2-1; size: .; V: TRBV18; CDR3: ASSPLPGGGYNEQF
J: TRBJ2-7; size: .; V: TRBV3-1/TRBV3-2; CDR3: ASSPGGGGYEQY
J: TRBJ1-3; size: .; V: TRBV18; CDR3: ASSPTGSSGNTIY
J: TRBJ1-5; size: .; V: TRBV7-2; CDR3: ASSLTPRSNQPQH
J: TRBJ1-5; size: few; V: TRBV19; CDR3: ASSSLGRGDQPQH
J: TRBJ1-6; size: .; V: TRBV5-1; CDR3: ASSSREGSSYNSPLH
J: TRBJ1-4; size: .; V: TRBV6-1; CDR3: ASSARTGGGFSTEKLF
J: TRBJ2-7; size: .; V: TRBV28; CDR3: ASSLGHYEQY
J: TRBJ1-4; size: .; V: TRBV7-6; CDR3: ASSLGTGQGLKLF
J: TRBJ1-1; size: once; V: TRBV10-3; CDR3: AISESGQLNTEAF
J: TRBJ2-7; size: .; V: TRBV6-5; CDR3: ASSSGQAVTYEQY
J: TRBJ1-5; size: .; V: TRBV5-1; CDR3: ASSLTGGPNQPQH
J: TRBJ1-2; size: .; V: TRBV7-9; CDR3: ASSPRQGAPGYT
J: TRBJ2-3; size: .; V: TRBV18; CDR3: ASSPLGTGGTDTQY
J: TRBJ1-5; size: .; V: TRBV6-4; CDR3: ASSQGAGQPQH
J: TRBJ2-7; size: .; V: TRBV30; CDR3: AWRDKGSYEQY
J: TRBJ2-4; size: .; V: TRBV19; CDR3: ASSISPINRGGVAKNIQY
J: TRBJ1-1; size: .; V: TRBV12-3/TRBV12-4; CDR3: ASSFGAPTEAF
J: TRBJ2-7; size: .; V: TRBV5-1; CDR3: ASTDTSGAIYEQY
J: TRBJ1-2; size: .; V: TRBV28; CDR3: ASGNYGYT
J: TRBJ1-4; size: few; V: TRBV6-1; CDR3: ASSAHRGRGQDEKLF
J: TRBJ2-5; size: .; V: TRBV7-2; CDR3: ASSPHRGTETQY
J: TRBJ2-5; size: .; V: TRBV28; CDR3: ASSRTRGGFGETQY
J: TRBJ2-6; size: .; V: TRBV7-9; CDR3: ASSLNAGVGANVLT
J: TRBJ2-3; size: .; V: TRBV4-1; CDR3: ASRGPLRDTQY
J: TRBJ2-7; size: .; V: TRBV7-2; CDR3: ASSPGLARYEQY
J: TRBJ1-1; size: few; V: TRBV10-1; CDR3: ASRDGRSTEAF
J: TRBJ1-1; size: .; V: TRBV12-3/TRBV12-4; CDR3: ASSSGQGAITF
J: TRBJ1-5; size: .; V: TRBV6-5; CDR3: ASSSSRDGNQPQH
J: TRBJ1-5; size: once; V: TRBV6-5; CDR3: ASRGDRGSNQPQH